This T cell receptor beta chain was obtained from a study of identical twins. This clonotype was seen a handful of times. The antigen is not known. Between the trimmed V and J ends, which lost 0 bases and 15 bases, there was a span of 19 bases. Germline assignment: CDR1 SGDLS and CDR2 YYNGEE. This CDR3 region has 14 residues. Template switching introduced a universal primer site, and the cDNA bore unique molecular identifiers. TCRdb re-derived calls from the 5' RACE reads in MiXCR, one entry per CDR3 protein. This sample has just over 450,000 distinct CDR3 sequences, with 12% to 15% found just once. Regarding the study as a whole: Weaker excess twin sharing was observed in beta out-of-frame sequences. Conclusions were drawn cross-sectionally by statistical analysis, without following the same donors.

These data also formed part of another study, on yellow fever vaccine responses in identical twins.

This sequence was found in a woman aged 18-35 years in good health. The source material was CD4+ T cells sorted from blood. The chain combines TRBV9 with TRBJ2-1; D unresolved. The CDR3, as DNA: TGTGCCAGCAGCGTAGGGGGAATTAAAGAGGATCCGTTCTTC. Translation gives CASSVGGIKEDPFF.